The 32 T cell receptor beta chains presented below share a single source sample, sequenced in a study of T cell repertoires in cytomegalovirus infection. TCRdb re-analysed the reads in MiXCR, keeping a single row per CDR3 protein. The sample carries 350,000 to 500,000 distinct CDR3 sequences, 30% to 40% recorded once. Sequencing was performed on PBMCs. The receptors stem from a human donor in good health (CMV status not recorded). Some clones in this sample may be carry-over from other donors' samples.

This clonotype has a single count. The V and J genes are TRBV5-6 and TRBJ2-5; 15 nucleotides match TRBD2. J gave up 5 bases and V 3 bases, and 8 bases lay outside the gene matches. The CDR3 is made up of 17 amino acids. Germline V lookup: CDR1 SGHDT, CDR2 YYEEEE. CDR3 in DNA: TGTGCCAGCAGCTATAGGACTAGCGGGGGGGCCCGTGAGACCCAGTACTTC. Translated, it gives CASSYRTSGGARETQYF.

The chain is built from TRBV12-3 or TRBV12-4 and TRBJ1-1; 8 nucleotides agree with TRBD1. The CDR3 extends over 14 amino acids. V was clipped by 10 bases and J by 4 bases; unmatched bases: 11. The CDR3 spells CAITLRGQATEAFF. The CDR3 nucleotides read TGTGCCATCACTCTCAGGGGGCAGGCCACTGAAGCTTTCTTT.

This clonotype was seen repeatedly, ten times or more. The chain links TRBV5-4 to TRBJ1-2; 7 nucleotides align to TRBD1. Germline V gene data show CDR1 as SGHNT and CDR2 as YYREEE (reference sequence). The V and J ends lost 0 bases and 2 bases, in that order; junction bases with no gene match: 4. This CDR3 region has 15 residues. The chain's CDR3 is CASSLGSGQNYGYTF. The CDR3 nucleotides are TGTGCCAGCAGCTTGGGCTCGGGACAGAACTATGGCTACACCTTC.

This clonotype was counted only a few times. The chain combines TRBV7-2 with TRBJ2-1, with a weak D call TRBD1 (6 bases). The length of the CDR3 is 16 residues. Germline values: CDR1 SGHTA, CDR2 FQGNSA. The V and J ends lost 5 bases and 7 bases respectively, with 21 bases between them. The CDR3 DNA reads as TGTGCCAGCAGCAAGACAGGTCCGAATGTACGGAATGAGCAGTTCTTC. Its translation is CASSKTGPNVRNEQFF.

The CDR3: CASSPIRGPKANYGYTF. CDR3 nucleotides: TGTGCCAGCAGCCCAATCCGGGGCCCGAAAGCTAACTATGGCTACACCTTC. V and J are TRBV7-8 and TRBJ1-2, with D tentatively TRBD1 (5 bases). V lost 5 bases to trimming and J lost 0 bases, with 19 bases between them. CDR3 size: 17 residues. CDR1 and CDR2 from the germline V gene are SGHVS and FQNEAQ.

This clonotype showed up many times. The V call is TRBV28, the J call TRBJ1-3, with 8 bases fitting TRBD1. The CDR3 totals 14 residues. With V trimmed by 6 bases and J by 4 bases, 5 bases remained unmatched. CDR1 and CDR2 from the germline V gene are MDHEN and SYDVKM. The CDR3 spells CASSPGGVGNTIYF. CDR3 DNA: TGTGCCAGCAGCCCAGGGGGCGTAGGAAACACCATATATTTT. Based on the CDR3 plus reference TRBV28 and TRBJ1-3, the full variable domain is DVKVTQSSRYLVKRTGEKVFLECVQDMDHENMFWYRQDPGLGLRLIYFSYDVKMKEKGDIPEGYSVSREKKERFSLILESASTNQTSMYLCASSPGGVGNTIYFGEGSWLTVV.

On this clonotype: A read error may produce the germline difference seen at one junction end. The rearrangement links TRBV7-9 to TRBJ2-1; maybe TRBD1 (5 bases). Germline lookup yields CDR1 SEHNR and CDR2 FQNEAQ (reference sequence). The CDR3 extends over 15 amino acids. The chain's CDR3 is CASSQVGQNYNEPFF. For the CDR3, the DNA is TGTGCCAGCAGCCAAGTGGGGCAAAACTACAATGAGCCGTTCTTC.

This rearrangement joins TRBV12-3 or TRBV12-4 to TRBJ1-5; D is possibly TRBD1 (6 bases). The CDR3 covers 16 residues. Trimming left V 6 bases short and J 4 bases short, with 19 bases between. CDR3 sequence reads: CASSPEGQGINQPQHF. The CDR3 nucleotides are TGTGCCAGCAGCCCCGAGGGACAAGGTATAAATCAGCCCCAGCATTTT.

Comments on this clonotype: This likely comes from a read error, as the CDR3 has no conserved phenylalanine or tryptophan at its end. V is TRBV5-1 and J is TRBJ2-2; D is possibly TRBD2 (6 bases). Trimming removed 2 bases at V and 9 bases at J, with 14 bases between. The CDR3 is 14 residues long. CDR1 SGHRS and CDR2 YFSETQ come from the germline V gene. The CDR3 spells CASSFGDLSWELFL. For the CDR3, the DNA is TGCGCCAGCAGCTTTGGGGACTTGAGCTGGGAGCTGTTTTTG.

The table lists this clonotype with many counts. This chain links TRBV7-2 with TRBJ2-7; 10 bases are a match to TRBD1. CDR3 size: 14 residues. Per the germline V gene, CDR1 is SGHTA and CDR2 is FQGNSA. Germline trimming cut 6 bases from V and 6 bases from J; bases unmatched to any gene: 8. The chain's CDR3 is CASRTGTGAGEQYF. The CDR3 DNA sequence: TGTGCCAGCAGAACCGGGACAGGGGCAGGCGAGCAGTACTTC.

The V and J genes are TRBV11-3 and TRBJ2-3, with 12 bases lining up with TRBD2. CDR1 is SGHNT, CDR2 YENEEA, per germline. Trimming took 5 bases from V and 5 from J; bases not matched to a gene: 11. The CDR3 has 17 amino acids. CDR3 in amino acids: CASSPTPGLAGLDTQYF. As DNA, the CDR3 is TGTGCCAGCAGCCCCACCCCTGGACTAGCGGGGCTAGATACGCAGTATTTT.

This clonotype was found many times. V and J are TRBV7-2 and TRBJ1-2; D gene ambiguous. The V end lost 6 bases, the J end lost 4 bases, and 18 bases lay between the germline ends. The CDR3 is 15 amino acids. CDR1 is SGHTA, CDR2 FQGNSA, per germline. CDR3 amino acids: CASRPPGGRIYGYTF. DNA for the CDR3: TGTGCCAGCAGACCCCCGGGAGGCAGGATCTATGGCTACACCTTC.

The chain joins TRBV14 to TRBJ1-1, with unresolved D. The CDR3 extends over 14 amino acids. Germline assignment: CDR1 SGHDN and CDR2 FVKESK. With 0 bases removed from V and 2 bases from J, the gap between germline ends came to 7 bases. DNA for the CDR3: TGTGCCAGCAGCCAAGATTGGGATAACACTGAAGCTTTCTTT. Amino acid sequence: CASSQDWDNTEAFF.

The rearrangement links TRBV12-3 or TRBV12-4 to TRBJ2-7; 8 bases agree with TRBD1. Germline trimming cut 6 bases from V and 6 bases from J; bases unmatched to any gene: 10. CDR3 length: 14 residues. CDR3 in amino acids: CASRQQGVVGEQYF. The CDR3 DNA follows: TGTGCCAGCAGGCAACAGGGGGTAGTGGGCGAGCAGTACTTC.

This chain uses TRBV5-4 with TRBJ1-2; 10 bases align to TRBD1. Germline trimming cut 0 bases from V and 3 bases from J; bases unmatched to any gene: 2. Germline-derived CDR1 and CDR2 are SGHNT and YYREEE (reference sequence). This CDR3 has 15 amino acids. CDR3 sequence (DNA): TGTGCCAGCAGCTTGGGCGGGACAGGGGACTATGGCTACACCTTC. This codes for CASSLGGTGDYGYTF.

This chain links TRBV12-3 or TRBV12-4 with TRBJ2-3, with D unclear. CDR3 length: 13 amino acids. V lost 2 bases to trimming and J lost 5 bases, with 8 bases between them. The CDR3 DNA reads as TGTGCCAGCAGTTTATCTAATGGAGATACGCAGTATTTT. It encodes CASSLSNGDTQYF.

Ten or more counts support this clonotype. The J gene is TRBJ2-3, the V gene TRBV7-6; 10 positions match TRBD1. Trimming took 0 bases from V and 6 from J; bases not matched to a gene: 12. Germline CDR1 reads SGHVS; CDR2 reads FNYEAQ. The CDR3 is 18 residues long. This CDR3 reads CASSLAGDRDRGIDTQYF. DNA of the CDR3: TGTGCCAGCAGCTTAGCGGGTGACCGGGACAGGGGAATCGATACGCAGTATTTT.

The CDR3 here is CASREQVLSYNEQFF. The CDR3, as DNA: TGTGCCAGTAGGGAACAGGTCCTATCCTACAATGAGCAGTTCTTC. This rearrangement joins TRBV19 to TRBJ2-1; maybe TRBD1 (5 bases). V lost 6 bases, J lost 1 base, and 13 bases lay in between. The CDR3 is made up of 15 amino acids. The germline V gene encodes CDR1 LNHDA and CDR2 SQIVND (reference sequence).

This clonotype occurred many times. This sequence joins TRBV4-2 and TRBJ1-6; no firm D call. The CDR3 consists of 14 residues. Germline V gene lookup returns CDR1 LGHNA and CDR2 YNFKEQ. Deletions cut 7 bases from V and 11 bases from J, with 18 bases between. CDR3 sequence: CASTLSELGAPLHF. CDR3 bases: TGTGCCAGCACGCTGTCTGAGCTCGGGGCACCCCTCCACTTT.

This sequence joins TRBV15 and TRBJ2-7; perhaps TRBD2 as D (5 bases). The germline V gene encodes CDR1 LNHNV and CDR2 YYDKDF (reference sequence). This CDR3 is 15 amino acids long. V was clipped by 0 bases and J by 5 bases, with 14 bases between them. This chain's CDR3 is CATSRDPEIGNEQYF. The DNA of the CDR3 is TGTGCCACCAGCAGAGATCCCGAGATCGGGAACGAGCAGTACTTC.

This clonotype has ten or more counts. The CDR3: CASSLHGNSPLHF. The DNA of the CDR3 is TGTGCCAGCAGCTTGCACGGGAATTCACCCCTCCACTTT. This chain joins TRBV12-3 or TRBV12-4 and TRBJ1-6, with D hard to call. The V end was cut by 6 bases, the J end by 7 bases, with 10 bases between. CDR3 length: 13 amino acids.

This clonotype was seen many times. This chain links TRBV7-6 with TRBJ2-6; D could derive from TRBD1 or TRBD2 (7 bases each). There are 19 residues in the CDR3. Germline V gives CDR1 SGHVS, CDR2 FNYEAQ. Trimming stripped 0 bases from V and 0 bases from J, with 15 bases between. Here the CDR3 reads CASSLAPGGALSGANVLTF. In DNA, the CDR3 is TGTGCCAGCAGCTTAGCGCCAGGGGGGGCCCTCTCTGGGGCCAACGTCCTGACTTTC.

The rearrangement links TRBV7-6 to TRBJ2-7, with D perhaps matching TRBD1 (5 bases). The CDR3 spans 13 residues. V lost 4 bases and J lost 5, with 12 bases in between. Per germline, CDR1 SGHVS and CDR2 FNYEAQ. The CDR3 DNA sequence: TGTGCCAGCAGCTACGGACAACTCAACGAGCAGTACTTC. It codes for CASSYGQLNEQYF.

The chain joins TRBV7-2 to TRBJ1-2; D is possibly TRBD1 (6 bases). V was trimmed by 3 bases and J by 0 bases, leaving 20 bases between them. In germline, CDR1 is SGHTA, CDR2 FQGNSA. CDR3 size: 18 residues. CDR3 region: CASSLETGVIGPNYGYTF. The CDR3, as DNA: TGTGCCAGCAGCTTGGAGACAGGTGTTATTGGTCCTAACTATGGCTACACCTTC. The full variable domain, rest sourced from reference TRBV7-2 and TRBJ1-2, is GAGVSQSPSNKVTEKGKDVELRCDPISGHTALYWYRQSLGQGLEFLIYFQGNSAPDKSGLPSDRFSAERTGGSVSTLTIQRTQQEDSAVYLCASSLETGVIGPNYGYTFGSGTRLTVV.

J is TRBJ1-2 and V is TRBV7-2; D uncertain. This CDR3 comprises 14 residues. Germline values: CDR1 SGHTA, CDR2 FQGNSA. Trimming took 5 bases from V and 0 from J, leaving 10 bases between them. This chain's CDR3 is CASSPDAPNYGYTF. CDR3 nucleotides: TGTGCCAGCAGCCCGGACGCACCTAACTATGGCTACACCTTC.

In this sample, this clonotype turned up many times. V usage is TRBV7-2 and J usage is TRBJ2-3; 12 nucleotides line up with TRBD2. The CDR3 runs 17 residues. Germline lookup yields CDR1 SGHTA and CDR2 FQGNSA. J was trimmed by 2 bases and V by 5 bases; bases with no gene match: 8. The CDR3 loop reads CASSHRTSGAYTDTQYF. In DNA form, the CDR3 reads TGTGCCAGCAGCCATCGGACTAGCGGGGCTTACACAGATACGCAGTATTTT.

The J gene is TRBJ2-7, the V gene TRBV12-3 or TRBV12-4; 11 bases map to TRBD1. V shed 8 bases, J shed 5 bases, and the junction held 5 bases outside the gene matches. The CDR3 spans 13 residues. In DNA form, the CDR3 reads TGTGCCAGCGCTCGGGACAGGGGGGACGAGCAGTACTTC. It yields the protein CASARDRGDEQYF.

V and J are TRBV4-2 and TRBJ2-5; D unclear. Germline V CDR1 and CDR2: LGHNA, YNFKEQ. The CDR3 covers 14 residues. V lost 0 bases, J lost 4 bases, and 9 bases lay in between. CDR3: CASSQDGSGETQYF. In DNA form, the CDR3 reads TGTGCCAGCAGCCAAGATGGTTCAGGAGAGACCCAGTACTTC.

This clonotype was seen more than once but under ten times. The rearrangement uses TRBV19 and TRBJ2-7; possibly TRBD2 for D (6 bases). The CDR3 is 13 amino acids. Trimming left V 4 bases short and J 4 bases short, with 11 bases between. Germline CDR1 and CDR2: LNHDA and SQIVND (reference sequence). The CDR3 coding sequence is TGTGCCAGTAGTAGATCGGGAGCTTACGAGCAGTACTTC. This codes for CASSRSGAYEQYF.

The rearrangement uses TRBV6-2 or TRBV6-3 and TRBJ2-5, with 7 bases matching TRBD1. Germline CDR1 MNHEY, CDR2 SVGEGT. Trimming removed 2 bases from V and 1 base from J; junction bases left unmatched: 10. The CDR3 runs to 17 residues. This CDR3 is CASSYPSDRAGQETQYF. The CDR3 coding sequence is TGTGCCAGCAGTTACCCTTCCGACAGGGCGGGCCAAGAGACCCAGTACTTC.

In regard to this clonotype: At one of its ends the junction is not consistent with the germline gene, which may arise from a read error. This chain links TRBV11-2 with TRBJ2-3, with 10 bases aligning to TRBD2. The CDR3 extends over 18 amino acids. CDR1 and CDR2 from the germline V gene are SGHAT and FQNNGV. The CDR3 nucleotides read TGTGCCAACAGCTTAGATCATCCGGGACTAGCGCGCACAGATACGCAGTATTTT. Amino acids: CANSLDHPGLARTDTQYF.

The chain uses TRBV6-2 or TRBV6-3 and TRBJ1-1, with D tentatively TRBD1 (6 bases). This CDR3 is 13 amino acids long. V was cut by 6 bases and J by 3 bases, with 11 bases left in between. CDR1 and CDR2 (germline): MNHEY, SVGEGT. As DNA, the CDR3 is TGTGCCAGCAGCGGAACAGGGTACACTGAAGCTTTCTTT. Its translation: CASSGTGYTEAFF.